This TCR beta chain appears in the sequencing data of a study of beta chain features in type 1 diabetes. cDNA synthesis used the whole RNA isolate, giving expressed TCRB sequences. Sequencing used immunoSEQ multiplex PCR; TCRdb keeps in-frame clones, though not all of them. Of more than 15,000 clones listed, roughly 56% were seen once; the top ten hold over 0.4%. Germline V gene sequence: CDR1 SGHKS, CDR2 YYEKEE (reference sequence). Trimming shortened V by 0 bases and J by 2 bases, and 12 bases separated the two germline ends. This CDR3 is 15 amino acids long. The sample holds one count of this clone.

The TCR was taken from a woman between 18 and 29 years old in good health. The J gene is TRBJ2-7, the V gene TRBV5-5, with D unresolved. Sequences were obtained from stem cell memory CD4+ T cells from blood. CDR3 in amino acids: CASSLESYRAYEQYF. DNA for the CDR3: TGTGCCAGCAGCTTGGAATCTTACAGAGCCTACGAGCAGTACTTC.